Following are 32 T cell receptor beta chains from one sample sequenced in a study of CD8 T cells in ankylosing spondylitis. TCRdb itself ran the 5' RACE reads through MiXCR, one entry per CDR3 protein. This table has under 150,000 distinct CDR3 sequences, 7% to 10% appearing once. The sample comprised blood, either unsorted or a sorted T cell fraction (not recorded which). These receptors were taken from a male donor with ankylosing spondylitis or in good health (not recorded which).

In nucleotides, the CDR3 is TGCGCCAGCAGCCAGGGACTAGCGGGGACCGGGGAGCTGTTTTTT. Amino acids: CASSQGLAGTGELFF. The rearrangement uses TRBV5-1 and TRBJ2-2; TRBD2 matches at 13 bases. Germline V gene data show CDR1 as SGHRS and CDR2 as YFSETQ. V dropped 4 bases and J dropped 5; count of bases not matched to a gene: 2. This CDR3 is 15 amino acids long.

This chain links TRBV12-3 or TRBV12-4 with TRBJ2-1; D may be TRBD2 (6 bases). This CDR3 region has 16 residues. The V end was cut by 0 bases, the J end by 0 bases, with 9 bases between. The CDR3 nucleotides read TGTGCCAGCAGTTTAGCGGGAGGTCACTCCTACAATGAGCAGTTCTTC. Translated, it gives CASSLAGGHSYNEQFF.

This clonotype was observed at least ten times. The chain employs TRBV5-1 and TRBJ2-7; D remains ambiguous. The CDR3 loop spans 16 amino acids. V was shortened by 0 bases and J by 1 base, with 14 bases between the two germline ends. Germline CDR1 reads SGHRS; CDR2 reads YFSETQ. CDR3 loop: CASSLGWGKNSYEQYF. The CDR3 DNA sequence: TGCGCCAGCAGCTTGGGGTGGGGAAAGAATTCCTACGAGCAGTACTTC.

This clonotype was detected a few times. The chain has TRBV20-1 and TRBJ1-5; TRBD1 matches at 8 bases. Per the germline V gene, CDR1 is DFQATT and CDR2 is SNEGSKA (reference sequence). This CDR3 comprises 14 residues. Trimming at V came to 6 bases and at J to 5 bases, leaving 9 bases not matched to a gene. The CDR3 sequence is CSAQLGQGDQPQHF. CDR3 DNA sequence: TGCAGTGCCCAACTCGGACAGGGAGATCAGCCCCAGCATTTT.

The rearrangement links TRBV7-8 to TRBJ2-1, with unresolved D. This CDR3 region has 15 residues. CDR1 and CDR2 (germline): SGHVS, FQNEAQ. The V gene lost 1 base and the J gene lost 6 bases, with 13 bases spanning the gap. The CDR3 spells CASSLERGPTNEQFF. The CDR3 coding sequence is TGTGCCAGCAGCTTAGAAAGAGGACCTACCAATGAGCAGTTCTTC.

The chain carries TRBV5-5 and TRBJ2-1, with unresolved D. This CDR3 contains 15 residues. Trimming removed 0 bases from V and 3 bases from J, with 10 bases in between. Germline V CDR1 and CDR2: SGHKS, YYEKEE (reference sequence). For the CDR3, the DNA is TGTGCCAGCAGCTTGGTGGTGCGGAGCTACAATGAGCAGTTCTTC. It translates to CASSLVVRSYNEQFF. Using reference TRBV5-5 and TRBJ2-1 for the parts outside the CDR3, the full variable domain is DAGVTQSPTHLIKTRGQQVTLRCSPISGHKSVSWYQQVLGQGPQFIFQYYEKEERGRGNFPDRFSARQFPNYSSELNVNALLLGDSALYLCASSLVVRSYNEQFFGPGTRLTVL.

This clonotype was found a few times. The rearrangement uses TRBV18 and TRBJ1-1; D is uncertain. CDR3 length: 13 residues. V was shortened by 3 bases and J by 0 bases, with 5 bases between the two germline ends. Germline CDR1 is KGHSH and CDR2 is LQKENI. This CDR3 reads CASSPGLNTEAFF. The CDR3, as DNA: TGTGCCAGCTCACCCGGGCTGAACACTGAAGCTTTCTTT.

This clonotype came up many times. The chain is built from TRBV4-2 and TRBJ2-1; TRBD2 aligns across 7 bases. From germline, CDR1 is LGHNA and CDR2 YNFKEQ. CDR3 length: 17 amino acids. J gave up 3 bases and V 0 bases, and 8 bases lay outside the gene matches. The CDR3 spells CASSQDRSSGLYNEQFF. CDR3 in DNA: TGTGCCAGCAGCCAAGATAGGAGTAGCGGGCTCTACAATGAGCAGTTCTTC.

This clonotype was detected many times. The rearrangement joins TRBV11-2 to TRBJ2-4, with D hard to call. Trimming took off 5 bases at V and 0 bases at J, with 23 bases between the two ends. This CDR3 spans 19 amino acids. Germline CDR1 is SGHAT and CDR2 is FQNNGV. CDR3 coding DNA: TGTGCCAGCAGCCCCCGGAGCAGTTTGGTCGGCCTAGCCAAAAACATTCAGTACTTC. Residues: CASSPRSSLVGLAKNIQYF.

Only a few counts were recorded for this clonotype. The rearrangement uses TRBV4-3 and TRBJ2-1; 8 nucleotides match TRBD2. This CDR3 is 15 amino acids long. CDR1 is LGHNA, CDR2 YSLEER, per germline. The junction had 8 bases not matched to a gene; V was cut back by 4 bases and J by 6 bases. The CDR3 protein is CASSRSGTSANEQFF. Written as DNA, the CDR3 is TGCGCCAGCAGCCGATCCGGGACTAGTGCCAATGAGCAGTTCTTC.

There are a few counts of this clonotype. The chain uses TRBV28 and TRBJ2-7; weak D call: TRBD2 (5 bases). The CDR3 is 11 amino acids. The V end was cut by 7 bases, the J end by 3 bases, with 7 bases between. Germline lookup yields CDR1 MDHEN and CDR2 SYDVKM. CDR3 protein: CASTSGYEQYF. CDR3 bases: TGTGCCAGCACGAGCGGCTACGAGCAGTACTTC.

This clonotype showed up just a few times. CDR3 in amino acids: CSARTGGEVSRRNEQFF. The CDR3 nucleotides are TGCAGTGCCAGGACAGGGGGCGAAGTGTCACGCCGCAATGAGCAGTTCTTC. This chain uses TRBV20-1 with TRBJ2-1, with 11 positions matching TRBD1. This CDR3 region has 17 residues. The germline CDR1 and CDR2 sequences are DFQATT and SNEGSKA (reference sequence). The V gene end was trimmed by 6 bases and the J gene end by 6 bases; junction bases not matched to a gene: 16.

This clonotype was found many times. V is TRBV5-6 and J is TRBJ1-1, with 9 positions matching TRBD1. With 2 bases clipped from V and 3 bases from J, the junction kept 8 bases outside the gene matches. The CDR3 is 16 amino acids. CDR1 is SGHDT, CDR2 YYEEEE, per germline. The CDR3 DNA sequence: TGTGCCAGCAGCTTCGGGACAGGGACTGGAGACACTGAAGCTTTCTTT. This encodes CASSFGTGTGDTEAFF. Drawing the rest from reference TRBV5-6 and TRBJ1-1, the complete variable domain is DAGVTQSPTHLIKTRGQQVTLRCSPKSGHDTVSWYQQALGQGPQFIFQYYEEEERQRGNFPDRFSGHQFPNYSSELNVNALLLGDSALYLCASSFGTGTGDTEAFFGQGTRLTVV.

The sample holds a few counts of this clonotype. CDR3 loop: CATLWTGEPGYTF. CDR3 bases: TGTGCCACTTTATGGACAGGGGAGCCTGGCTACACCTTC. This rearrangement joins TRBV6-2 or TRBV6-3 to TRBJ1-2, with TRBD1 identical over 9 bases. Germline CDR1 and CDR2: MNHEY and SVGEGT. V lost 10 bases, J lost 7 bases, and 10 bases stayed unmatched. This CDR3 is built from 13 residues.

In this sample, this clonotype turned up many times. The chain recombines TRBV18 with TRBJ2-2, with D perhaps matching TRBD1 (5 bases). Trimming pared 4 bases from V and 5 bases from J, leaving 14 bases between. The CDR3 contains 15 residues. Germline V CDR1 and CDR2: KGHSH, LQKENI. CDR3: CASSRPAGLTGELFF. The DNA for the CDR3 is TGTGCCAGCTCACGTCCTGCAGGGTTGACCGGGGAGCTGTTTTTT. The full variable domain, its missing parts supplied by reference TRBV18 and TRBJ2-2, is NAGVMQNPRHLVRRRGQEARLRCSPMKGHSHVYWYRQLPEEGLKFMVYLQKENIIDESGMPKERFSAEFPKEGPSILRIQQVVRGDSAAYFCASSRPAGLTGELFFGEGSRLTVL.

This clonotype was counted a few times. The CDR3 region has the DNA TGTGCCAGCAGCCAAGTAATTGGTACTCAACCCGGCTACACCTTC. As protein: CASSQVIGTQPGYTF. The chain links TRBV4-2 to TRBJ1-2; D is undetermined. V was clipped by 1 base and J by 8 bases, with 17 bases between them. CDR3 size: 15 residues. The germline V gene has CDR1 LGHNA and CDR2 YNFKEQ.

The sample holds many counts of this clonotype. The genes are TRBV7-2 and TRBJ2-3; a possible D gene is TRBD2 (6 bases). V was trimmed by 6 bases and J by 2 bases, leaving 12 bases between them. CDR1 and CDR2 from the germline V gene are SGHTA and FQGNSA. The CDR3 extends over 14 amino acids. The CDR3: CASSPGLTTDTQYF. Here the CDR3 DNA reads TGTGCCAGCAGTCCGGGACTTACCACAGATACGCAGTATTTT.

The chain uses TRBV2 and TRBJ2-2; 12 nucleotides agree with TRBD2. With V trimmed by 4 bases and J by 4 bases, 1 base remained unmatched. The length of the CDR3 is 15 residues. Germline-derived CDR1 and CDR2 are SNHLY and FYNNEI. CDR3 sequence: CASSGTSGTTGELFF. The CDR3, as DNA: TGTGCCAGCAGTGGGACTAGCGGGACCACCGGGGAGCTGTTTTTT.

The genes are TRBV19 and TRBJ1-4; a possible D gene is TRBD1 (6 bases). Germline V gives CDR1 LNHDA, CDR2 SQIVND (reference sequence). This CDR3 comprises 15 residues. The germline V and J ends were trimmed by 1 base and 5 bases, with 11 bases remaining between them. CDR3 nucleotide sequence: TGTGCCAGTAGTATAGCCGGACAGACCAATGAAAAACTGTTTTTT. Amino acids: CASSIAGQTNEKLFF.

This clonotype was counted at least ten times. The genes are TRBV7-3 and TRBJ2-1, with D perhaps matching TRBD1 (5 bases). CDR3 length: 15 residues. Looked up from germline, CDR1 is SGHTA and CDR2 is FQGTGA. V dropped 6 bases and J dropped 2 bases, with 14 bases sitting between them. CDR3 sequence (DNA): TGTGCCAGCAGGAAGGGGTCGAGCCCCTACAATGAGCAGTTCTTC. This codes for CASRKGSSPYNEQFF.

The CDR3 nucleotides are TGTGCCAGCAGTTACTTACCGAGTCCCGCTAGCAATGAGCAGTTCTTC. Translated, it gives CASSYLPSPASNEQFF. V is TRBV6-5 and J is TRBJ2-1, with D uncertain. V was pared by 1 base and J by 6 bases, with 16 bases between. In germline, CDR1 is MNHEY, CDR2 SVGAGI. The CDR3 sequence is 16 residues long.

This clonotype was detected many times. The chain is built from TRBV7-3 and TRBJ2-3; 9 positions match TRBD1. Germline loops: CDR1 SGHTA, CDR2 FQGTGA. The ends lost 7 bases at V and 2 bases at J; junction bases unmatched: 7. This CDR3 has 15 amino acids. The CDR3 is CASTRTGADTDTQYF. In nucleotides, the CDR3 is TGTGCCAGCACCCGGACAGGGGCAGACACAGATACGCAGTATTTT.

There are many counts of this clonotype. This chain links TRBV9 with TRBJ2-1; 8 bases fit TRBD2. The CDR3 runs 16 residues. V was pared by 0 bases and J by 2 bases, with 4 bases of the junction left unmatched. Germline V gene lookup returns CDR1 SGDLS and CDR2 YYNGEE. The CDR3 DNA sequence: TGTGCCAGCAGCGTAGACCCGGGAGGGCCCTACAATGAGCAGTTCTTC. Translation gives CASSVDPGGPYNEQFF.

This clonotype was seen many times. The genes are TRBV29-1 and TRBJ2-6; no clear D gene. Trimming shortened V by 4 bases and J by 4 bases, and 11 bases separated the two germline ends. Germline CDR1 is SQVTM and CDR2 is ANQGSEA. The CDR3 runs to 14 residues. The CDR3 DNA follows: TGCAGCGTTGCTCCCGGGCTAGGGGCCAACGTCCTGACTTTC. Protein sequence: CSVAPGLGANVLTF.

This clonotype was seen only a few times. The CDR3 DNA sequence: TGCGCCAGCAGCCTCGACGGGGGAAAAAACATTCAGTACTTC. Translated: CASSLDGGKNIQYF. V usage is TRBV4-1 and J usage is TRBJ2-4; D possibly corresponds to TRBD2 (6 bases). The CDR3 totals 14 residues. Germline lookup yields CDR1 MGHRA and CDR2 YSYEKL. The V gene lost 4 bases and the J gene lost 4 bases, with 11 bases spanning the gap.

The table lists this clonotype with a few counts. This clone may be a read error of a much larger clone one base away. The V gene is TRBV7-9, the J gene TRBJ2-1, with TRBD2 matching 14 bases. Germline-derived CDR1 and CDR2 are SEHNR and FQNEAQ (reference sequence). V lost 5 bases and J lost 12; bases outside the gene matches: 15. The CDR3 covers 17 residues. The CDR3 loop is CASSARIGTSGRSGQFF. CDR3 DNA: TGTGCCAGCAGCGCCCGGATCGGGACTAGCGGGAGAAGTGGGCAGTTCTTC.

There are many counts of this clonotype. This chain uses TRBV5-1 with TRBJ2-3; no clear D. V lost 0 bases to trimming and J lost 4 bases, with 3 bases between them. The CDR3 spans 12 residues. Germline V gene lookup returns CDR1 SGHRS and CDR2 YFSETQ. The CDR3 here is CASSLVSDTQYF. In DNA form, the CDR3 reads TGCGCCAGCAGCTTGGTGTCAGATACGCAGTATTTT.

DNA for the CDR3: TGTGCCACCACCTCTCGGGCCCAAGAGACCCAGTACTTC. This gives the protein CATTSRAQETQYF. V gene TRBV15 combines with J gene TRBJ2-5; D gene ambiguous. The germline V and J ends were trimmed by 7 bases and 1 base, with 10 bases remaining between them. This CDR3 has 13 residues. The germline V gene has CDR1 LNHNV and CDR2 YYDKDF (reference sequence).

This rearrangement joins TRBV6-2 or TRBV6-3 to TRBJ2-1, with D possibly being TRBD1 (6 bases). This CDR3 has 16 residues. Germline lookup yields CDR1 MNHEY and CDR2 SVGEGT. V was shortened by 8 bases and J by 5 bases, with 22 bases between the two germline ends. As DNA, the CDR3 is TGTGCCAGCGGCCGCACCATCCGGGACACTAACAATGAGCAGTTCTTC. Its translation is CASGRTIRDTNNEQFF.

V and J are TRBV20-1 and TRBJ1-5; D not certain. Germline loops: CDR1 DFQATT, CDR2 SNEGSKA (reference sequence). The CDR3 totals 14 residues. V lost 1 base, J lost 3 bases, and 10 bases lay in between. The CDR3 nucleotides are TGCAGTGCTAGAGCACCGGCAGACAATCAGCCCCAGCATTTT. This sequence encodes CSARAPADNQPQHF.

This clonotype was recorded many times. CDR3 in DNA: TGTGCCAGCAGCGTCGGTAGCGGGACCTACGAGCAGTACTTC. It translates to CASSVGSGTYEQYF. The rearrangement links TRBV9 to TRBJ2-7; 8 nucleotides agree with TRBD2. Germline trimming cut 2 bases from V and 2 bases from J; bases unmatched to any gene: 3. Germline lookup yields CDR1 SGDLS and CDR2 YYNGEE. The CDR3 is 14 residues long.

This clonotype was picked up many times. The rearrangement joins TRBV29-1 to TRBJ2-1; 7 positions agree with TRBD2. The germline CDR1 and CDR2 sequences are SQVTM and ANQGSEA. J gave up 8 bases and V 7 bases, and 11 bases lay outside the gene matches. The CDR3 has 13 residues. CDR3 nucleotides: TGCAGCGCCGGGACTATTATAGGCGATGAGCAGTTCTTC. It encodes CSAGTIIGDEQFF.